This is a list of T cell receptor beta chains from one sample in a study of CD8+CD57+ T cells in acquired aplastic anemia. TCRdb re-called the reads with MiXCR, one entry per CDR3 protein. This sample has approximately 180,000 distinct CDR3 sequences, with around 48% found just once. Specimen: sorted CD4+, CD8+, or CD8+CD57+ T cells (not recorded which) from PBMCs. These TCRs come from a human donor with aplastic anemia. Both conserved end residues are part of each CDR3. D genes are given only for firm matches. Not all rows give a size; the values are once, few, many and, for expanded clones, a class.

d_call j_call clone_size v_call cdr3_nt cdr3_aa
TRBD1 TRBJ1-2 many TRBV2 TGTGCCAGCAGTTTACCCGGGACAGGGATTCGGGGCTACACCTTC CASSLPGTGIRGYTF
. TRBJ1-2 . TRBV4-2 TGTGCCAGCAGCCAAGAGAGGGGCAGGGGAAACTATGGCTACACCTTC CASSQERGRGNYGYTF
TRBD1 TRBJ2-7 . TRBV7-2 TGTGCCAGCAGCTTCTACGACAGGGGCTACGAGCAGTACTTC CASSFYDRGYEQYF
. TRBJ2-3 . TRBV7-3 TGTGCCAACAGCGAACACAGCACAGATACGCAGTATTTT CANSEHSTDTQYF
TRBD1 TRBJ1-6 . TRBV15 TGTGCCACCAGCAACAGACAGGGGAATAATTCACCCCTCCACTTT CATSNRQGNNSPLHF
. TRBJ1-3 . TRBV19 TGTGCCAGTACAGTCTCTGGAAACACCATATATTTT CASTVSGNTIYF
. TRBJ1-2 many TRBV5-4 TGTGCCAGCAGCTTGGCCGCTGTAGGCAACTATGGCTACACCTTC CASSLAAVGNYGYTF
. TRBJ1-6 . TRBV20-1 TGCAGTGCCAGCAGGTCCTATAATTCACCCCTCCACTTT CSASRSYNSPLHF
. TRBJ2-2 few TRBV7-6 TGTGCGAACAGCTTAGCGCGGGTGGGAAACACCGGGGAGCTGTTTTTT CANSLARVGNTGELFF
. TRBJ1-5 . TRBV20-1 TGCAGTGTTCCGAGGGGGGCCAATCAGCCCCAGCATTTT CSVPRGANQPQHF
. TRBJ2-7 . TRBV25-1 TGTGCCAGCAGTTCCCGGGACGGGACCTACGAGCAGTACTTC CASSSRDGTYEQYF
. TRBJ2-6 . TRBV25-1 TGTGCCAGCAGTGAAGACAGGCTCATCGCCAACGTCCTGACTTTC CASSEDRLIANVLTF
TRBD1 TRBJ2-3 . TRBV12-3/TRBV12-4 TGTGCCAGCAGTCTGCTGACAGGGGGCAAAGATACGCAGTATTTT CASSLLTGGKDTQYF
. TRBJ2-1 . TRBV4-1 TGCGCCAGCAGCGCGCGGTGGGCCCTTGAGCAGTTCTTC CASSARWALEQFF
. TRBJ1-2 many TRBV12-3/TRBV12-4 TGTGCCAGCAGTTCACAGCGAAACTATGGCTACACCTTC CASSSQRNYGYTF
. TRBJ1-2 . TRBV19 TGTGCCAGTAGTGGGCGGGGGACCTATGGCTACACCTTC CASSGRGTYGYTF
. TRBJ2-3 . TRBV5-4 TGTGCCAGCAGCTTGCAGGGGCCCGGGGGCTACACAGATACGCAGTATTTT CASSLQGPGGYTDTQYF
TRBD2 TRBJ2-3 few TRBV6-1 TGTGCCAGCACCCGGGCTAGCGGGGCTCCGGATACGCAGTATTTT CASTRASGAPDTQYF
. TRBJ1-1 . TRBV10-3 TGTGCCATCACCGGGGGTGGGGGAATCGCTGAAGCTTTCTTT CAITGGGGIAEAFF
. TRBJ2-3 many TRBV6-1 TGTGCCAGCAACCGGGGGCTAGATACGCAGTATTTT CASNRGLDTQYF
TRBD1 TRBJ1-1 many TRBV6-1 TGTGCCAGCAGAACAGGGGTGGGCACTGAAGCTTTCTTT CASRTGVGTEAFF
. TRBJ2-6 . TRBV2 TGTGCCAGCAGTGAGGGGAAGGCGGGGGCCAACGTCCTGACTTTC CASSEGKAGANVLTF